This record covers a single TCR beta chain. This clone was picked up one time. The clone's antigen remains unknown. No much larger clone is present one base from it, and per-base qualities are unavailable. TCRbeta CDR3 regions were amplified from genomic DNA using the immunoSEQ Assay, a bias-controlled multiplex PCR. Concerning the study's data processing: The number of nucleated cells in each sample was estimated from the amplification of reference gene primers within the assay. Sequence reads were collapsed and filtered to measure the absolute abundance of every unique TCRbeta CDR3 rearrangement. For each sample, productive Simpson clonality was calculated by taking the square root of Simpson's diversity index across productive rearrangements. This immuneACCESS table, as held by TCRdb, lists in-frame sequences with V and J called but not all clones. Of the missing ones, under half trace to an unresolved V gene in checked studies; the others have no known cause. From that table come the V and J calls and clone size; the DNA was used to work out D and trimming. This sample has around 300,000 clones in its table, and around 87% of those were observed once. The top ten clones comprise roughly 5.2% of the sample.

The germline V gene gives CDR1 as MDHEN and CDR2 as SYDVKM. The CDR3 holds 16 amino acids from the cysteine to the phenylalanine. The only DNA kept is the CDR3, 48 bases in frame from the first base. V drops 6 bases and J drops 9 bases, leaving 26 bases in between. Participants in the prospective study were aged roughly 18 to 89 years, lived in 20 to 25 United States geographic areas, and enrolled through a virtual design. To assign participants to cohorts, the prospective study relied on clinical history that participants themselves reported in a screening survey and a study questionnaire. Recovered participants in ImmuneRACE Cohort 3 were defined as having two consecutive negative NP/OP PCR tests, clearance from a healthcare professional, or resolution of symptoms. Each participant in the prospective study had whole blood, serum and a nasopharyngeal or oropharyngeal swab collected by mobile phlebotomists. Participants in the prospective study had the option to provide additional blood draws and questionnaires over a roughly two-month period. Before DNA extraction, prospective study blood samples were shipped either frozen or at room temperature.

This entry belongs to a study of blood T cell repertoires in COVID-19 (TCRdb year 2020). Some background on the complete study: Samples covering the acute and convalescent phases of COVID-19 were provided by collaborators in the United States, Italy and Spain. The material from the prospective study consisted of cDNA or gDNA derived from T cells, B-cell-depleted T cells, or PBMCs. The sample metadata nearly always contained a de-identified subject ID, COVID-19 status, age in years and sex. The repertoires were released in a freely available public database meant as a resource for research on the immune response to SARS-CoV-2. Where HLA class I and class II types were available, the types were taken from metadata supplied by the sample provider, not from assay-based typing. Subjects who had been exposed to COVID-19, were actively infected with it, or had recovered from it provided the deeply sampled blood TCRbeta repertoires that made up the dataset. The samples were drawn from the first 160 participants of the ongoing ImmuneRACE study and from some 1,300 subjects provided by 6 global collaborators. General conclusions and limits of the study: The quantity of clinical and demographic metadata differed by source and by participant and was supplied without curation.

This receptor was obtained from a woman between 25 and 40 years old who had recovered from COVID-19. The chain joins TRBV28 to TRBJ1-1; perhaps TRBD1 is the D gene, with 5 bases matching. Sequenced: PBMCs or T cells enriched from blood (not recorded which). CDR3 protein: CASSSSLDSNLFKAFF. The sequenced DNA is TGTGCCAGCAGCTCCTCCCTTGACAGTAACCTCTTTAAAGCTTTCTTT.